These T cell receptor beta chains were read from a single sample in a study of blood T cell dynamics during melanoma immunotherapy. Profiled with immunoSEQ multiplex PCR; TCRdb holds only in-frame clones, not every one. Of around 16,000 clones detected, approximately 94% appear once; the ten largest clones hold 0.2% to 0.25%. The material sequenced was effector memory CD8+ T cells from blood, taken from a patient treated with checkpoint blockade. These receptors were collected from a human donor with melanoma. The CDR3 runs from the conserved cysteine through the conserved F or W. D genes are given only for firm matches. The size of a clone is reported for some rows only, either as once, few or many, or as a class for expanded clones.

NA,TRBD1,TRBV29-1,TRBJ1-2,TGCAGCGTTGAAATTATTCCAGGACAGGACAGGGATTGGTATGGCTACACCTTC,CSVEIIPGQDRDWYGYTF
few,NA,TRBV19,TRBJ1-1,TGTGCCAGTAGCTGGACAGCACAGGACACTGAAGCTTTCTTT,CASSWTAQDTEAFF
NA,TRBD2,TRBV27,TRBJ2-1,TGTGCCAGCAGTTTATCTTTCCGGTGGGGGGAGGGCCGCAACAATGAGCAGTTCTTC,CASSLSFRWGEGRNNEQFF
NA,NA,TRBV9,TRBJ1-2,TGTGCCAGCAGCCTTATGGGGACTTCCCGAGTTAACTATGGCTACACCTTC,CASSLMGTSRVNYGYTF
NA,TRBD1,TRBV7-6,TRBJ1-4,TGTGCCAGCAGCTTGGGGACAGCCGCTAATGAAAAACTGTTTTTT,CASSLGTAANEKLFF
NA,NA,TRBV5-1,TRBJ2-6,TGCGCCACCTCCGAAAGTTGGGGGGCCAACGTCCTGACTTTC,CATSESWGANVLTF
NA,TRBD2,TRBV9,TRBJ2-5,TGTGCCAGCAGCATTAGCGGGGACCAAGAGACCCAGTACTTC,CASSISGDQETQYF
NA,TRBD2,TRBV9,TRBJ2-7,TGTGCCAGCAGCGTAGGCGGGAGGGCCTACGAGCAGTACTTC,CASSVGGRAYEQYF
NA,NA,TRBV7-9,TRBJ2-2,TGTGCCAGCAGCTTAAAAACCGGGGAGCTGTTTTTT,CASSLKTGELFF
NA,NA,TRBV2,TRBJ2-5,TGTGCCAGCAGAGAACAGGGTGGGGGTGAGACCCAGTACTTC,CASREQGGGETQYF
few,NA,TRBV4-2,TRBJ2-7,TGTGCCAGCAGCCAAGTAGCGAGTAGCTCCTACGAGCAGTACTTC,CASSQVASSSYEQYF
NA,TRBD2,TRBV2,TRBJ2-7,TGTGCCAGCAGTGAAGCGCTAGCGGGAGAAGATTACGAGCAGTACTTC,CASSEALAGEDYEQYF
NA,NA,TRBV10-3,TRBJ1-4,TGTGCCATCAGTGAGACAGGTCGGTGGGAAAAACTGTTTTTT,CAISETGRWEKLFF
NA,TRBD2,TRBV5-4,TRBJ2-3,TGTGCCAGCAGCTTGGATCCGGGGGGAGGCCTATCTGGAGATACGCAGTATTTT,CASSLDPGGGLSGDTQYF
NA,TRBD1,TRBV10-2,TRBJ1-1,TGCGCCAGCTCCCCCGACAGGGCATACACTGAAGCTTTCTTT,CASSPDRAYTEAFF
NA,TRBD1,TRBV10-3,TRBJ1-1,TGTGCCATCAGTGAGACAAGACAGGGGGACACTGAAGCTTTCTTT,CAISETRQGDTEAFF
NA,NA,TRBV7-9,TRBJ1-4,TGTGCCAGCAGCCCGGAGGGAGGGTACGAAAAACTGTTTTTT,CASSPEGGYEKLFF
NA,TRBD1,TRBV19,TRBJ2-3,TGTGCCAGTAGTATCCCTCAGGGGGCGAGCACAGATACGCAGTATTTT,CASSIPQGASTDTQYF
once,NA,TRBV10-1,TRBJ1-1,TGCGCCAGCAGTGAGGGGACTGGGGACACTAGGAACACTGAAGCTTTCTTT,CASSEGTGDTRNTEAFF
NA,NA,TRBV7-8,TRBJ2-1,TGTGCCAGCAGCCCACCCCTTAGCCGATACAATGAGCAGTTCTTC,CASSPPLSRYNEQFF
few,TRBD2,TRBV27,TRBJ2-1,TGTGCCAGCAGCACAGCGGGAGTTAACCACAATGAGCAGTTCTTC,CASSTAGVNHNEQFF
NA,NA,TRBV27,TRBJ2-3,TGTGCCAGCAGTTTACAGCGCCCAGGGGGCACAGATACGCAGTATTTT,CASSLQRPGGTDTQYF
once,TRBD2,TRBV7-6,TRBJ2-7,TGTGCCAGCAGCCAATCTAGCGGGAGTCCCTACGAGCAGTACTTC,CASSQSSGSPYEQYF
once,NA,TRBV27,TRBJ2-7,TGTGCCAGCAGTTTAGCACGGACCGCGGAGCAGTACTTC,CASSLARTAEQYF
NA,NA,TRBV6-5,TRBJ2-2,TGTGCCAGCTGGTTCGGCGGGGCTAAAACCGGGGAGCTGTTTTTT,CASWFGGAKTGELFF
NA,TRBD2,TRBV29-1,TRBJ2-3,TGCTGGGCGGGAGGGCCCACAGATACGCAGTATTTT,CWAGGPTDTQYF
NA,NA,TRBV6-5,TRBJ1-1,TGTGCCAGCAGTTACCGCGCAGGGACCACTGAAGCTTTCTTT,CASSYRAGTTEAFF
NA,NA,TRBV19,TRBJ1-2,TGTGCCAGTAGGGTGGGTCAGGGAGCGGTCTACACCTTC,CASRVGQGAVYTF
NA,TRBD2,TRBV6-5,TRBJ2-7,TGTGCCAGCACTCACGGGGGGATTTCCGAGCAGTACTTC,CASTHGGISEQYF
NA,TRBD1,TRBV4-1,TRBJ2-2,TGCGCCAGCAGCCAAGATTGGACAGGGAACACCGGGGAGCTGTTTTTT,CASSQDWTGNTGELFF
once,NA,TRBV28,TRBJ1-1,TGTGCCAGCATCAGGACACGGAACACTGAAGCTTTCTTT,CASIRTRNTEAFF
NA,TRBD2,TRBV11-2,TRBJ2-3,TGTGCCAGCAGCCGGTCGGGGGGACCCCAGGGCACAGATACGCAGTATTTT,CASSRSGGPQGTDTQYF
NA,TRBD2,TRBV19,TRBJ2-7,TGTGCCAGTAGTATTTTAAGCGGGAGTCGGTACGAGCAGTACTTC,CASSILSGSRYEQYF
NA,NA,TRBV4-1,TRBJ1-1,TGCGCCAGCAGCCCCCGGGCGGGGGGCACTGAAGCTTTCTTT,CASSPRAGGTEAFF
NA,TRBD2,TRBV27,TRBJ2-7,TGTGCCAGCAGTAAAGCGGGAGGCCTAACCTACGAGCAGTACTTC,CASSKAGGLTYEQYF
NA,TRBD1,TRBV13,TRBJ2-2,TGTGCCAGCAGAACCCGGACAGGATTGAACACCGGGGAGCTGTTTTTT,CASRTRTGLNTGELFF
NA,TRBD1,TRBV7-9,TRBJ1-5,TGTGCCAGCAGCGACGGGACAGGCAGCAATCAGCCCCAGCATTTT,CASSDGTGSNQPQHF